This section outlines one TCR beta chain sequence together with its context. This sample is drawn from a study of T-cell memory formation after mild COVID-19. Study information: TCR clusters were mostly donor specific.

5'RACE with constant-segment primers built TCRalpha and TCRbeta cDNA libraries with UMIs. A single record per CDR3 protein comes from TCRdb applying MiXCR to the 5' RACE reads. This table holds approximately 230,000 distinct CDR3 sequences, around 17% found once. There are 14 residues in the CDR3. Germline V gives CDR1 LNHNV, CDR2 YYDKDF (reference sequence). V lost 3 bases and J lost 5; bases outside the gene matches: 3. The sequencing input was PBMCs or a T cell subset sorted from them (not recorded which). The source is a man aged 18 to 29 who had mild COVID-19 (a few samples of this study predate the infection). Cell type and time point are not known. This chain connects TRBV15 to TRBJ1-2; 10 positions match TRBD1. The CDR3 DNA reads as TGTGCCACCAGCAGGGACAGGGGGAAATATGGCTACACCTTC. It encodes CATSRDRGKYGYTF.